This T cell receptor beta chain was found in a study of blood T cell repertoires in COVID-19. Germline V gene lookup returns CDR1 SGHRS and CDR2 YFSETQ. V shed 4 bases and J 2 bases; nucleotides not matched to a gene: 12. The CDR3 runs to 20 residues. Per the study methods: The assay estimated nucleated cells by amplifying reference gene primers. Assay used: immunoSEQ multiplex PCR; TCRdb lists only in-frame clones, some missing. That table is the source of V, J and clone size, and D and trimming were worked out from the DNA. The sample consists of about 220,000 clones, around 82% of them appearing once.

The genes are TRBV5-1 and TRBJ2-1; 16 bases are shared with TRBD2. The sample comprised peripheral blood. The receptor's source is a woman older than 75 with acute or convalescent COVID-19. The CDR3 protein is CASSPGTSGGGLSTYNEQFF. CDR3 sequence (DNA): TGCGCCAGCAGCCCCGGGACTAGCGGGGGGGGTCTTTCGACCTACAATGAGCAGTTCTTC.